Listed below are T cell receptor beta chains from one sample, sequenced in a study of cytomegalovirus exposure and HLA in healthy donors. Sequenced by immunoSEQ multiplex PCR; TCRdb stores in-frame clones only, minus some. The data show about 160,000 clones, about 80% seen once. Sequenced material: PBMCs. Receptors were obtained from a man in his forties or fifties in good health and CMV-seronegative. Each CDR3 is given with its conserved first and last residue. D genes are given only for firm matches. Clone size is not always given. Where it is, it says once, few, many or a class for expanded clones.

CDR3,DNA,J,size,V,D
CASRGGTLNTEAFF,TGCGCCAGCAGGGGGGGGACCCTGAACACTGAAGCTTTCTTT,TRBJ1-1,NA,TRBV5-1,NA
CAGEAGQSVYNEQFF,TGTGCCGGGGAGGCGGGCCAGTCCGTCTACAATGAGCAGTTCTTC,TRBJ2-1,NA,TRBV7-9,NA
CASSLVPPGYNSPLHF,TGTGCCAGCAGCTTAGTCCCCCCGGGCTATAATTCACCCCTCCACTTT,TRBJ1-6,NA,TRBV7-8,NA
CASSLRGHEIF,TGTGCCAGCAGTTTACGAGGGCATGAGATCTTC,TRBJ2-1,few,TRBV27,NA
CAWSPRRGEQYF,TGTGCCTGGAGTCCTCGCAGGGGTGAGCAGTACTTC,TRBJ2-7,few,TRBV30,NA
CASSPGLNQPQHF,TGTGCCAGCTCACCCGGTTTGAATCAGCCCCAGCATTTT,TRBJ1-5,once,TRBV18,NA
CASSPIRSSGANVLTF,TGTGCCAGTAGTCCGATTAGGAGCTCTGGGGCCAACGTCCTGACTTTC,TRBJ2-6,NA,TRBV19,NA
CASSLQGPNEKLFF,TGTGCCAGCAGTTTGCAGGGCCCGAATGAAAAACTGTTTTTT,TRBJ1-4,once,TRBV28,NA
CASSQDRTDLRGGYTF,TGCGCCAGCAGCCAAGATAGAACAGACCTCCGCGGGGGCTACACCTTC,TRBJ1-2,NA,TRBV4-1,NA
CASRENISGEQYF,TGTGCCAGCCGGGAGAACATCAGTGGAGAGCAGTACTTC,TRBJ2-7,NA,TRBV10-3,NA
CASSSNRGPSSYEQYF,TGTGCCAGCAGCTCCAACAGGGGGCCAAGCTCCTACGAGCAGTACTTC,TRBJ2-7,NA,TRBV11-1,TRBD1
CASSLIGRDVETQYF,TGCGCCAGCAGCTTAATCGGGAGGGATGTAGAGACCCAGTACTTC,TRBJ2-5,NA,TRBV5-1,TRBD2
CASSLGVSGVNTEAFF,TGTGCCAGCAGCTTGGGGGTTTCGGGGGTGAACACTGAAGCTTTCTTT,TRBJ1-1,NA,TRBV5-4,NA
CANRITGSSYNEQFF,TGTGCCAACAGGATTACAGGGAGCTCCTACAATGAGCAGTTCTTC,TRBJ2-1,NA,TRBV28,NA
CASSQDLGNTEAFF,TGCGCCAGCAGCCAAGATCTCGGGAACACTGAAGCTTTCTTT,TRBJ1-1,NA,TRBV4-1,NA
CASSRGINEKLFF,TGTGCTAGCAGCAGGGGCATAAATGAAAAACTGTTTTTT,TRBJ1-4,NA,TRBV7-7,NA
CASSLVLAGSYNEQFF,TGTGCCAGCAGTTTAGTCCTAGCGGGGTCGTACAATGAGCAGTTCTTC,TRBJ2-1,NA,TRBV27,TRBD2
CASSRAPTALSTDTQYF,TGTGCCAGCAGCCGAGCTCCGACAGCCTTAAGCACAGATACGCAGTATTTT,TRBJ2-3,NA,TRBV7-6,NA
CASSTRTGSTDTQYF,TGTGCCAGCAGCACCCGGACAGGGAGCACAGATACGCAGTATTTT,TRBJ2-3,NA,TRBV9,TRBD1
CASRKGQITDTQYF,TGTGCCAGCAGAAAAGGACAGATCACAGATACGCAGTATTTT,TRBJ2-3,NA,TRBV6-6,NA
CASSTWTGRITDTQYF,TGTGCCAGTAGTACCTGGACAGGGCGAATCACAGATACGCAGTATTTT,TRBJ2-3,NA,TRBV19,TRBD1
CASSSDSSGPYYEQYF,TGTGCCAGCAGTTCGGACTCTAGCGGACCCTACTACGAGCAGTACTTC,TRBJ2-7,NA,TRBV7-2,TRBD2
CASSGRAGYEQFF,TGCGCCAGCAGCGGGAGGGCCGGGTATGAGCAGTTCTTC,TRBJ2-1,few,TRBV4-3,TRBD2
CASSRTSGSGPDTQYF,TGTGCCAGCAGTAGGACTAGCGGGAGTGGCCCAGATACGCAGTATTTT,TRBJ2-3,NA,TRBV6-4,TRBD2
CASSVGSTGGDGYTF,TGTGCCAGCAGCGTAGGGTCAACAGGGGGCGATGGCTACACCTTC,TRBJ1-2,NA,TRBV9,TRBD1
CASSFVPGDEQFF,TGTGCTAGCAGTTTCGTGCCAGGGGATGAGCAGTTCTTC,TRBJ2-1,NA,TRBV7-7,NA
CAISEGTSGRYGEQFF,TGTGCCATCAGTGAGGGGACTAGCGGGAGGTATGGTGAGCAGTTCTTC,TRBJ2-1,NA,TRBV10-3,TRBD2
CASSVSAGGRGEQFF,TGTGCCAGCAGCGTTTCTGCGGGGGGAAGGGGTGAGCAGTTCTTC,TRBJ2-1,NA,TRBV9,TRBD2
CAIRPTGTSGSSYEQYF,TGTGCCATCAGACCTACCGGGACTAGCGGGAGCTCCTACGAGCAGTACTTC,TRBJ2-7,NA,TRBV10-3,TRBD2
CASSLPSWTRPGGQFF,TGTGCCAGCAGTCTCCCCAGTTGGACACGCCCGGGGGGGCAGTTCTTC,TRBJ2-1,NA,TRBV28,TRBD2
CASGTTYNEQFF,TGTGCCAGCGGGACTACCTACAATGAGCAGTTCTTC,TRBJ2-1,NA,TRBV6-1,TRBD2
CASSHPGGTGAYEQYF,TGTGCCAGCAGCCATCCGGGCGGGACAGGGGCCTACGAGCAGTACTTC,TRBJ2-7,NA,TRBV5-6,TRBD1
CASSESGRRRGTGELFF,TGTGCCAGCAGTGAATCTGGCAGGAGGAGGGGAACCGGGGAGCTGTTTTTT,TRBJ2-2,NA,TRBV7-9,NA
CASSEHGQGNEQFF,TGTGCCAGCAGTGAACACGGACAGGGGAATGAGCAGTTCTTC,TRBJ2-1,NA,TRBV25-1,TRBD1
CASGGTLTGANVLTF,TGTGCCAGCGGCGGAACTCTCACTGGGGCCAACGTCCTGACTTTC,TRBJ2-6,NA,TRBV7-9,NA
CASSLSLSSYEQYF,TGTGCCAGCAGTTTATCCCTGTCCTCCTACGAGCAGTACTTC,TRBJ2-7,once,TRBV28,NA
CASSRTGGPYEQYF,TGTGCCAGCAGCCGAACGGGAGGACCCTACGAGCAGTACTTC,TRBJ2-7,NA,TRBV14,TRBD2
CASSEAGTANNEQFF,TGTGCCAGCAGTGAAGCCGGGACAGCTAACAATGAGCAGTTCTTC,TRBJ2-1,NA,TRBV2,TRBD1
CATHGLAGPPAFF,TGTGCCACCCATGGACTAGCGGGACCCCCTGCGTTCTTC,TRBJ2-1,NA,TRBV19,TRBD2
CASSPGTDTDTQYF,TGCGCCAGCAGCCCAGGGACTGACACAGATACGCAGTATTTT,TRBJ2-3,NA,TRBV5-1,NA
CASSPRVYSNQPQHF,TGTGCCAGCAGCCCCAGGGTTTATAGCAATCAGCCCCAGCATTTT,TRBJ1-5,once,TRBV28,NA
CASSHRDSGANVLTF,TGTGCCAGCTCCCACAGGGACTCTGGGGCCAACGTCCTGACTTTC,TRBJ2-6,NA,TRBV18,NA
CANSLRRQNNPTDTQYF,TGTGCCAACAGCTTAAGGAGGCAGAACAACCCCACAGATACGCAGTATTTT,TRBJ2-3,NA,TRBV7-2,NA